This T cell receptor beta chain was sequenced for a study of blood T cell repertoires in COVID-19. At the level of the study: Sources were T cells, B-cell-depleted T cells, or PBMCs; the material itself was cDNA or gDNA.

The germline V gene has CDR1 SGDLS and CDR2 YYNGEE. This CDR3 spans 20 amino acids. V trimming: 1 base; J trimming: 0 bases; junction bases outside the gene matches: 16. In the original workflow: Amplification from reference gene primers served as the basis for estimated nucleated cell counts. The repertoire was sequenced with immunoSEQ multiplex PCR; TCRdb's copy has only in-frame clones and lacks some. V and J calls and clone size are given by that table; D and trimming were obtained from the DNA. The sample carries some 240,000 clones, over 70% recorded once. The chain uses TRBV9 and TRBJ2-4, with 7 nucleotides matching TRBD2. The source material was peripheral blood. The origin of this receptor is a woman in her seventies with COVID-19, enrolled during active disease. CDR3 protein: CASSVFSAGDHTGAKNIQYF. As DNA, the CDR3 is TGTGCCAGCAGCGTATTCTCGGCGGGAGACCACACCGGAGCCAAAAACATTCAGTACTTC. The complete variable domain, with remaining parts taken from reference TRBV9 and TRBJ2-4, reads DSGVTQTPKHLITATGQRVTLRCSPRSGDLSVYWYQQSLDQGLQFLIQYYNGEERAKGNILERFSAQQFPDLHSELNLSSLELGDSALYFCASSVFSAGDHTGAKNIQYFGAGTRLSVL.